The rows below give T cell receptor beta chains drawn from one sample of a study of cytomegalovirus exposure and HLA in healthy donors. Profiled with immunoSEQ multiplex PCR; TCRdb holds only in-frame clones, not every one. The sample yields 150,000 or so clones, approximately 84% seen once. The source material was PBMCs. Source of these receptors: a woman aged 40 to 50 in good health and CMV-seronegative. Each CDR3 is given with its conserved first and last residue. The D gene is left open where the match is weak. The size field is filled for only some rows; it gives once, few, many or a size class.

v_call	j_call	clone_size	d_call	cdr3_nt	cdr3_aa
TRBV29-1	TRBJ2-7	NA	TRBD2	TGCAGCGTCGGACTAGCGGGTTTCTCCTACGAGCAGTACTTC	CSVGLAGFSYEQYF
TRBV5-4	TRBJ2-3	few	TRBD2	TGTGCCAGCAGCTTGGATATAGCGGGAGGTAACACAGATACGCAGTATTTT	CASSLDIAGGNTDTQYF
TRBV7-2	TRBJ2-7	NA	TRBD1	TGTGCCAGCAGCTTGGGACAGGGCTTAATCGAGCAGTACTTC	CASSLGQGLIEQYF
TRBV15	TRBJ1-5	NA	TRBD1	TGTGCCGCCAGCAGAGATCAGGGGGAATGGCAGCCCCAGCATTTT	CAASRDQGEWQPQHF
TRBV10-3	TRBJ2-3	once	TRBD2	TGTGCCATCAGTGAGGCGGGCGGAGATAGCGGGAGGCCGGCTCAGTATTTT	CAISEAGGDSGRPAQYF
TRBV5-4	TRBJ2-1	NA	TRBD1	TGTGCCAGCAGCTTGACACAGGGGGGCTCCTACAATGAGCAGTTCTTC	CASSLTQGGSYNEQFF
TRBV5-6	TRBJ2-7	NA	TRBD1	TGTGCCAGCACCCCCTTCGGACAGGGCACACTTACCTACGAGCAGTACTTC	CASTPFGQGTLTYEQYF
TRBV30	TRBJ1-1	NA	TRBD1	TGTGCCTGGAGGGCGCCCAGGGGGGTCACTGAAGCTTTCTTT	CAWRAPRGVTEAFF
TRBV7-2	TRBJ1-3	few	NA	TGTGCCAGCAGCTTTCTGAGAGGGGGAAACACCATATATTTT	CASSFLRGGNTIYF
TRBV4-1	TRBJ2-7	NA	TRBD2	TGCGCCAGCAGCCAAGGACTAGCGGGACAGTACGAGCAGTACTTC	CASSQGLAGQYEQYF
TRBV4-3	TRBJ2-7	once	NA	TGCGCCAGCAGCAAAGGGACTCAGAGCAACGAGCAGTACTTC	CASSKGTQSNEQYF
TRBV21-1	TRBJ2-7	NA	NA	TGTGCCAGCAGCAAAGTAATAGGAGGGACTTACTACGAGCAGTACTTC	CASSKVIGGTYYEQYF
TRBV10-3	TRBJ2-7	NA	TRBD2	TGTGCCATCAGAGCCGGACTAGCGGACCCCTACGAGCAGTACTTC	CAIRAGLADPYEQYF
TRBV30	TRBJ1-3	NA	NA	TGTGCCTGGAGCCCCAAGGGCCTAGCGGGAGTGGGAAACACCATATATTTT	CAWSPKGLAGVGNTIYF
TRBV4-3	TRBJ1-1	few	NA	TGCGCCAGCAGCCAAGTTTACGGGGGTCCTCGAGCTGGTGAAGCTTTCTTT	CASSQVYGGPRAGEAFF
TRBV7-9	TRBJ2-7	NA	NA	TGTGCCAGCAGCTCAAGCGGAACCTACGAGCAGTACTTC	CASSSSGTYEQYF
TRBV7-9	TRBJ1-4	once	TRBD1	TGTTCCAGCAGCCGCTCAGGCCTCGGGACAGTCGAAAAACTGTTTTTT	CSSSRSGLGTVEKLFF
TRBV7-9	TRBJ1-4	NA	TRBD1	TGTGCCAGCAGCCTTGGACAGGGACGAGGCTTTGATGAAAAACTGTTTTTT	CASSLGQGRGFDEKLFF
TRBV7-2	TRBJ2-1	NA	NA	TGTGCCAGCAGCAAACAGGTAAATGAGCAGTTCTTC	CASSKQVNEQFF
TRBV27	TRBJ2-7	NA	TRBD1	TGTGCCAGCACCACAGGGGCAGGGGGCTACGAGCAGTACTTC	CASTTGAGGYEQYF
TRBV15	TRBJ2-7	NA	NA	TGTGCCACCAGCAGAACAGGGTTCGAGCAGTACTTC	CATSRTGFEQYF
TRBV6-1	TRBJ1-5	NA	TRBD1	TGTGCCAGCAGTGAAGGGACTAACAGGGGACAGCCCCAGCATTTT	CASSEGTNRGQPQHF
TRBV23-1	TRBJ2-1	NA	TRBD2	TGCGCCATTTGGACTAGCGGGAATTACAATGAGCAGTTCTTC	CAIWTSGNYNEQFF
TRBV7-2	TRBJ1-5	NA	NA	TGTGCCAGCAGCTTAAGTATGGGGGGTCAGCCCCAGCATTTT	CASSLSMGGQPQHF
TRBV6-5	TRBJ2-7	NA	TRBD1	TGTGCCAGCAGGGGACAGGCCTACGAGCAGTACTTC	CASRGQAYEQYF
TRBV27	TRBJ1-4	NA	NA	TGTGCCAGCAGTTTACCGAAGACAGCCAATAATGAAAAACTGTTTTTT	CASSLPKTANNEKLFF
TRBV11-2	TRBJ1-4	once	NA	TGTGCCAGCAGCCCCGAAGCGTTTACCTTGACGCTGTTTTTT	CASSPEAFTLTLFF
TRBV11-2	TRBJ1-1	once	NA	TGTGCCAGCAGCTTACCTATAAGGAGAGCTGAAGCTTTCTTT	CASSLPIRRAEAFF
TRBV19	TRBJ1-2	NA	TRBD1	TGTGCCAGTAGTATAAAGTCGAGGGGGCGCTTCAACTATGGCTACACCTTC	CASSIKSRGRFNYGYTF
TRBV7-9	TRBJ2-1	NA	TRBD2	TGTGCCAGCAGCTCTAGGACTAGCGGGAGCCTTAAAGGCGATGAGCAGTTCTTC	CASSSRTSGSLKGDEQFF
TRBV7-9	TRBJ2-5	NA	TRBD2	TGTGCCAGCAGCCCACCCCCCCGCGGGGGAGTTTTACAGACCCAGTACTTC	CASSPPPRGGVLQTQYF
TRBV6-6	TRBJ1-2	once	TRBD1	TGTGCCAGCAGTTCCCCCGGGACAGGGGAGGATGGCTACACCTTC	CASSSPGTGEDGYTF
TRBV5-1	TRBJ1-1	few	TRBD1	TGCGCCAGCAGCTGGGGACAGGGACGGAACACTGAAGCTTTCTTT	CASSWGQGRNTEAFF
TRBV7-9	TRBJ2-1	few	TRBD2	TGTGCCAGCAGCTTTAGCGGGAGGGGCTCCTACAATGAGCAGTTCTTC	CASSFSGRGSYNEQFF
TRBV19	TRBJ2-7	NA	TRBD2	TGTGCCAGTACCCCTCTAGCGGGAGCGCCCTACTACGAGCAGTACTTC	CASTPLAGAPYYEQYF
TRBV10-2	TRBJ2-3	once	TRBD2	TGCGCCAGCAGTGGTTCTAGCGGGAGTTTTTCGGCAGATACGCAGTATTTT	CASSGSSGSFSADTQYF
TRBV5-1	TRBJ2-2	NA	TRBD2	TGCGCCAGCAGCTTGGGTCCGGGAGGGAACACCGGGGAGCTGTTTTTT	CASSLGPGGNTGELFF
TRBV5-1	TRBJ1-1	NA	NA	TGCGCCAGCAGCTACGAGATGAACACTGAAGCTTTCTTT	CASSYEMNTEAFF
TRBV7-9	TRBJ2-7	once	NA	TGTGCCAGCAGCCCCAGGACAGTGACCTCCTACGAGCAGTACTTC	CASSPRTVTSYEQYF
TRBV5-6	TRBJ2-1	NA	TRBD2	TGTGCCAGCAGCCCCACCGGACTAGCGCTTCGCTCCTACAATGAGCAGTTCTTC	CASSPTGLALRSYNEQFF
TRBV27	TRBJ2-2	NA	TRBD2	TGTGCCAGCAGTTTAGCGGGAGGAGGTAACACCGGGGAGCTGTTTTTT	CASSLAGGGNTGELFF
TRBV7-2	TRBJ2-7	few	NA	TGTGCCAGCAGCTTAATACGGAGCTACGAGCAGTACTTC	CASSLIRSYEQYF
TRBV5-1	TRBJ2-5	NA	NA	TGCGCCAGCAGCCTTGGGATCCAAAGAAACAGCGGGGAGACCCAGTACTTC	CASSLGIQRNSGETQYF
TRBV4-3	TRBJ2-3	NA	TRBD2	TGCGCCAGCAGCCAACACGGGACTAGTTCTACGGATACGCAGTATTTT	CASSQHGTSSTDTQYF
TRBV5-6	TRBJ1-1	NA	TRBD1	TGTGCCAGCAGTTTCGGACAGGGTGGGACTGAAGCTTTCTTT	CASSFGQGGTEAFF
TRBV15	TRBJ2-7	NA	TRBD1	TGTGCCACCAGCAAAGATCGAGGGACAGGGGGCTCCTACGAGCAGTACTTC	CATSKDRGTGGSYEQYF
TRBV7-2	TRBJ2-5	once	TRBD1	TGTGCCAGCAGCCCGCAGACAGGGCAAGAGACCCAGTACTTC	CASSPQTGQETQYF
TRBV29-1	TRBJ2-7	once	NA	TGCAGCGTCTCCATCGATGGTAGCTCCTACGAGCAGTACTTC	CSVSIDGSSYEQYF
TRBV7-2	TRBJ2-1	NA	NA	TGTGCCAGCAGCCCCCACAGGAGTTACAATGAGCAGTTCTTC	CASSPHRSYNEQFF